The 22 T cell receptor beta chains below were found in one sample sequenced in a study of cytomegalovirus exposure and HLA in healthy donors. Using immunoSEQ multiplex PCR, the repertoire was profiled, and TCRdb retains in-frame clones only, with some absent. This sample has some 330,000 clones, with roughly 88% found just once. Material: PBMCs. All receptors derive from a woman between 18 and 29 years old in good health and CMV-seronegative.

Worth noting for this clone: The identical CDR3 is also encoded by other nucleotide sequences in the sample. V is TRBV28 and J is TRBJ2-2; D perhaps matches TRBD1 (5 bases). Germline V gene sequence: CDR1 MDHEN, CDR2 SYDVKM. Between the trimmed V and J ends, which lost 5 bases and 4 bases, there was a span of 8 bases. The CDR3 spans 13 residues. DNA of the CDR3: TGTGCCAGCAGTGGACAAGGCACCGGGGAGCTGTTTTTT. Protein sequence: CASSGQGTGELFF.

The rearrangement uses TRBV25-1 and TRBJ1-2, with 10 bases identical to TRBD1. Germline V gene sequence: CDR1 MGHDK, CDR2 SYGVNS. The CDR3 totals 15 residues. V lost 4 bases, J lost 2 bases, and 4 bases stayed unmatched. This chain's CDR3 is CASSVRTGGNYGYTF. The CDR3, as DNA: TGTGCCAGCAGTGTACGGACAGGGGGGAACTATGGCTACACCTTC.

This clone was detected only a few times. The chain recombines TRBV7-6 with TRBJ2-3, with a possible D match to TRBD2 (6 bases). V lost 5 bases, J lost 6 bases, and 15 bases lay in between. CDR1 is SGHVS, CDR2 FNYEAQ, per germline. The CDR3 loop spans 14 amino acids. The CDR3: CASSPGRGSDTQYF. CDR3 nucleotides: TGTGCCAGCAGCCCGGGCCGGGGGTCGGATACGCAGTATTTT.

This sequence joins TRBV27 and TRBJ2-7; TRBD1 aligns across 7 bases. V was clipped by 8 bases and J by 2 bases; unmatched bases: 9. The CDR3 length is 14 residues. Germline values: CDR1 MNHEY, CDR2 SMNVEV (reference sequence). CDR3 sequence reads: CASLQPGQPYEQYF. The CDR3 region has the DNA TGTGCCAGCTTACAGCCGGGACAGCCCTACGAGCAGTACTTC.

The chain has TRBV6-1 and TRBJ2-3, with TRBD1 matching over 10 bases. The length of the CDR3 is 15 residues. J lost 6 bases, V lost 4 bases, and 7 bases had no gene match. Per the germline V gene, CDR1 is MNHNS and CDR2 is SASEGT. CDR3 DNA sequence: TGTGCCAGCAGTGGTGGGACAGGGGAGGCGGATACGCAGTATTTT. This translates into CASSGGTGEADTQYF.

This sequence joins TRBV27 and TRBJ1-2; the match to TRBD1 covers 9 bases. V shed 5 bases, J shed 6 bases, and the junction held 10 bases outside the gene matches. This CDR3 spans 15 amino acids. The germline V gene encodes CDR1 MNHEY and CDR2 SMNVEV (reference sequence). DNA for the CDR3: TGTGCCAGCAGTCCCGGACAGGGGAAGGGTAATGGCTACACCTTC. Protein sequence: CASSPGQGKGNGYTF.

This clone has more than one count but fewer than ten. V gene TRBV7-9 combines with J gene TRBJ2-5, with D unclear. The CDR3 runs 13 residues. CDR1 is SEHNR, CDR2 FQNEAQ, per germline (reference sequence). V lost 5 bases and J 4 bases, leaving 11 bases between the germline ends. The CDR3 reads CASSPGNIETQYF. The CDR3 bases are TGTGCCAGCAGCCCAGGAAATATAGAGACCCAGTACTTC.

The genes are TRBV28 and TRBJ1-5, with 8 bases fitting TRBD1. Germline V gene sequence: CDR1 MDHEN, CDR2 SYDVKM. The CDR3 length is 16 residues. Unmatched junction bases numbered 9, after V lost 6 bases and J lost 2 bases. The CDR3 region has the DNA TGTGCCAGCAGGAACAAAGGACAGGGTCGCAATCAGCCCCAGCATTTT. Its translation is CASRNKGQGRNQPQHF.

V gene TRBV27 combines with J gene TRBJ2-1; D possibly corresponds to TRBD2 (6 bases). V gave up 1 base and J gave up 1 base, with 11 bases separating them. The germline gives CDR1 MNHEY, CDR2 SMNVEV (reference sequence). The CDR3 is 16 residues long. The CDR3 DNA is TGTGCCAGCAGTTTATATGCGGGGATTTCCTACAATGAGCAGTTCTTC. Residues: CASSLYAGISYNEQFF.

The chain carries TRBV7-3 and TRBJ2-3; possible D gene TRBD1, 5 bases. The length of the CDR3 is 14 residues. CDR1 and CDR2 (germline): SGHTA, FQGTGA. Trimming removed 4 bases from V and 4 bases from J, with 12 bases in between. The CDR3: CASSSTGPSDTQYF. CDR3 DNA: TGTGCCAGCAGCTCCACAGGTCCCTCAGATACGCAGTATTTT.

This clone was observed a few times. This rearrangement joins TRBV18 to TRBJ2-2; D perhaps matches TRBD2 (5 bases). The CDR3 extends over 13 amino acids. Germline V gives CDR1 KGHSH, CDR2 LQKENI. V lost 3 bases, J lost 4 bases, and 6 bases lay in between. CDR3 bases: TGTGCCAGCTCACCCGCGGGCACCGGGGAGCTGTTTTTT. Protein sequence: CASSPAGTGELFF.

This clone has a handful of counts. The V and J genes are TRBV27 and TRBJ2-5; D is unclear. The V gene's germline CDR1 is MNHEY and CDR2 SMNVEV (reference sequence). V dropped 6 bases and J dropped 0 bases, with 14 bases sitting between them. The CDR3 length is 15 residues. The DNA for the CDR3 is TGTGCCAGCAGCCCATCTGCGGCGGACCAAGAGACCCAGTACTTC. Translation gives CASSPSAADQETQYF.

J is TRBJ2-1 and V is TRBV6-5; D gene ambiguous. The CDR3 is 13 residues long. V was clipped by 6 bases and J by 7 bases, with 13 bases between them. The germline V gene has CDR1 MNHEY and CDR2 SVGAGI. The CDR3 DNA sequence: TGTGCCAGCAGCCCGCGTGGAGCAAATGAGCAGTTCTTC. This sequence encodes CASSPRGANEQFF.

This chain uses TRBV11-1 with TRBJ1-1; D might be TRBD1 (5 bases). Germline assignment: CDR1 SGHAT and CDR2 FQDESV (reference sequence). V lost 5 bases and J lost 3, with 10 bases in between. This CDR3 is built from 13 residues. The CDR3 protein is CASSPGYDTEAFF. CDR3 coding DNA: TGTGCCAGCAGCCCAGGGTATGACACTGAAGCTTTCTTT. Based on the CDR3 plus reference TRBV11-1 and TRBJ1-1, the full variable domain is EAEVAQSPRYKITEKSQAVAFWCDPISGHATLYWYRQILGQGPELLVQFQDESVVDDSQLPKDRFSAERLKGVDSTLKIQPAELGDSAMYLCASSPGYDTEAFFGQGTRLTVV.

This clone has more than one count but fewer than ten. The V and J genes are TRBV7-6 and TRBJ1-3; 7 positions agree with TRBD1. Germline V lookup: CDR1 SGHVS, CDR2 FNYEAQ. Trimming took 5 bases from V and 0 from J; bases not matched to a gene: 13. This CDR3 has 18 residues. CDR3 sequence reads: CASSLADPGQLSGNTIYF. The CDR3 nucleotides are TGTGCCAGCAGCCTCGCTGACCCGGGACAGCTCTCTGGAAACACCATATATTTT.

This chain joins TRBV5-1 and TRBJ2-2; TRBD1 matches at 7 bases. The trim removed 6 bases at V and 5 bases at J, leaving 4 bases unmatched. Germline loops: CDR1 SGHRS, CDR2 YFSETQ. This CDR3 region has 13 residues. The CDR3: CASTPQGTGELFF. CDR3 DNA sequence: TGCGCCAGCACCCCACAGGGGACCGGGGAGCTGTTTTTT. The variable domain in full, completed from reference TRBV5-1 and TRBJ2-2, reads KAGVTQTPRYLIKTRGQQVTLSCSPISGHRSVSWYQQTPGQGLQFLFEYFSETQRNKGNFPGRFSGRQFSNSRSEMNVSTLELGDSALYLCASTPQGTGELFFGEGSRLTVL.

The V gene is TRBV25-1, the J gene TRBJ2-1; the match to TRBD2 covers 12 bases. V dropped 8 bases and J dropped 7; count of bases not matched to a gene: 6. The CDR3 consists of 14 residues. Germline values: CDR1 MGHDK, CDR2 SYGVNS. The CDR3 nucleotides read TGTGCCAGCGGAGGAACTAGCGGGAGGAATGAGCAGTTCTTC. It translates to CASGGTSGRNEQFF.

To note about this clone: This sample also contains other DNA sequences that code for the same CDR3. The chain couples TRBV9 to TRBJ1-5; 7 nucleotides line up with TRBD1. The V and J ends lost 0 bases and 2 bases, in that order; junction bases with no gene match: 2. The length of the CDR3 is 15 residues. Germline lookup yields CDR1 SGDLS and CDR2 YYNGEE. CDR3 DNA sequence: TGTGCCAGCAGCGTAGGAGGGACAGGCAATCAGCCCCAGCATTTT. This encodes CASSVGGTGNQPQHF.

Remarks on this clone: The same CDR3 also results from other DNA sequences found in this sample. The rearrangement links TRBV5-1 to TRBJ2-5; 8 bases match TRBD1. In germline, CDR1 is SGHRS, CDR2 YFSETQ. V was clipped by 1 base and J by 2 bases; unmatched bases: 1. This CDR3 is 14 amino acids long. In DNA, the CDR3 is TGCGCCAGCAGCTTGACAGGGGGGCAAGAGACCCAGTACTTC. This translates into CASSLTGGQETQYF. Full variable domain (rest looked up from reference TRBV5-1 and TRBJ2-5): KAGVTQTPRYLIKTRGQQVTLSCSPISGHRSVSWYQQTPGQGLQFLFEYFSETQRNKGNFPGRFSGRQFSNSRSEMNVSTLELGDSALYLCASSLTGGQETQYFGPGTRLLVL.

The genes are TRBV7-2 and TRBJ1-2, with TRBD1 matching over 7 bases. Germline V gene sequence: CDR1 SGHTA, CDR2 FQGNSA. The CDR3 extends over 14 amino acids. V was clipped by 4 bases and J by 9 bases; unmatched bases: 11. The DNA of the CDR3 is TGTGCCAGCAGCTCGACCAGGGGGAGAAGGAGCTACACCTTC. Amino acids: CASSSTRGRRSYTF.

CDR3 DNA sequence: TGTGCCAGCAGCTTAAGGTTGGGTGTTTGGGACAGCGTCCCCTACGAGCAGTACTTC. Protein sequence: CASSLRLGVWDSVPYEQYF. This chain uses TRBV7-2 with TRBJ2-7, with 7 bases lining up with TRBD1. V was clipped by 2 bases and J by 2 bases; unmatched bases: 18. Germline CDR1 reads SGHTA; CDR2 reads FQGNSA. The CDR3 runs to 19 residues.

This chain connects TRBV4-3 to TRBJ2-1, with D perhaps matching TRBD2 (6 bases). The CDR3 runs 14 residues. Trimming shortened V by 0 bases and J by 12 bases, and 15 bases separated the two germline ends. Germline V gene lookup returns CDR1 LGHNA and CDR2 YSLEER. The CDR3 nucleotides are TGCGCCAGCAGCCAAGATGGTCCAGCGGGTTGGCAGTTCTTC. Translated: CASSQDGPAGWQFF.